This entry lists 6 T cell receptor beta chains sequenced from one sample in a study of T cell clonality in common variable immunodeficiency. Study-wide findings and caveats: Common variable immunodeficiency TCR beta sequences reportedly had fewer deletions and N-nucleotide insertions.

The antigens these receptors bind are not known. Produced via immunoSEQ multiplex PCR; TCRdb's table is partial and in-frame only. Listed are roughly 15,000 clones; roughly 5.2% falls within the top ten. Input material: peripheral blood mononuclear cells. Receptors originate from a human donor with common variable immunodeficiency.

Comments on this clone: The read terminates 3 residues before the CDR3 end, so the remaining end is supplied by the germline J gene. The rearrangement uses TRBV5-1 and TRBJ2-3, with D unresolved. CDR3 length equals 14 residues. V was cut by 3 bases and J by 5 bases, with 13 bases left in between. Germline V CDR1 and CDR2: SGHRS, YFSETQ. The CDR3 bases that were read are TGCGCCAGCAGCTCCCGGTTAGCTGTAGATACG. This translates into CASSSRLAVDT. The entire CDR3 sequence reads CASSSRLAVDTQYF.

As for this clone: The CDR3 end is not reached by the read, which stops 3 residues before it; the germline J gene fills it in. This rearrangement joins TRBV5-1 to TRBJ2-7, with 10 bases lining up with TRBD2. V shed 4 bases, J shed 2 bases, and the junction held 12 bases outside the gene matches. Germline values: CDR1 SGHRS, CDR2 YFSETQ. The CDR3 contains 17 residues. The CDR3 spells CASSPGASSGGTYEQYF. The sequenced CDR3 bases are TGCGCCAGCAGCCCGGGGGCTTCTAGCGGGGGTACCTACGAG.

This CDR3 reads CASSPTDYNSDTQYF. Incomplete CDR3 DNA: TGCGCCAGCAGCCCAACGGACTACAATTCAGATACG. The chain employs TRBV5-1 and TRBJ2-3, with D maybe TRBD2 (6 bases). The observed sequence ends 3 residues before the CDR3 terminus, with the missing tail filled in from the germline J gene. Germline V gene lookup returns CDR1 SGHRS and CDR2 YFSETQ. Trimming removed 4 bases at V and 4 bases at J, with 16 bases between. The CDR3 totals 15 residues.

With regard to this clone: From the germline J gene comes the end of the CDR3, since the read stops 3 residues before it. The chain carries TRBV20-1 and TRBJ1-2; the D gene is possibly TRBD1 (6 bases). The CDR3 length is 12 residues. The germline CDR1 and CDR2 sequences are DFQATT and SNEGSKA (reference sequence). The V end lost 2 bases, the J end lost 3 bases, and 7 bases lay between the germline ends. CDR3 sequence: CSARNRDYGYTF. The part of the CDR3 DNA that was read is TGCAGTGCTAGAAACAGGGACTATGGC.

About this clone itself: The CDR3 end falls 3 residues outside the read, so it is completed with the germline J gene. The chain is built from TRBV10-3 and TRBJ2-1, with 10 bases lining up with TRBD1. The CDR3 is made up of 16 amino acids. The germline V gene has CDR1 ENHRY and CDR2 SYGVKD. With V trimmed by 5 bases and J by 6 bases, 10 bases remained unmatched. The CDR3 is CAISNPGTGAFNEQFF. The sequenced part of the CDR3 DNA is TGTGCCATCAGTAATCCCGGGACAGGGGCGTTCAATGAG.

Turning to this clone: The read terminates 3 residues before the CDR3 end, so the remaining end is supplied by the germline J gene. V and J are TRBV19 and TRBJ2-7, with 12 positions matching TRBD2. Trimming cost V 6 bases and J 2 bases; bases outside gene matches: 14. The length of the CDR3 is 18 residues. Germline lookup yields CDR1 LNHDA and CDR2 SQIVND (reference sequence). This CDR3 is CASRRSSGGAGLPYEQYF. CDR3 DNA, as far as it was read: TGTGCCAGTAGAAGGTCTAGCGGGGGGGCCGGTCTCCCCTACGAG. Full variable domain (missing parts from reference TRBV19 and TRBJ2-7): DGGITQSPKYLFRKEGQNVTLSCEQNLNHDAMYWYRQDPGQGLRLIYYSQIVNDFQKGDIAEGYSVSREKKESFPLTVTSAQKNPTAFYLCASRRSSGGAGLPYEQYFGPGTRLTVT.